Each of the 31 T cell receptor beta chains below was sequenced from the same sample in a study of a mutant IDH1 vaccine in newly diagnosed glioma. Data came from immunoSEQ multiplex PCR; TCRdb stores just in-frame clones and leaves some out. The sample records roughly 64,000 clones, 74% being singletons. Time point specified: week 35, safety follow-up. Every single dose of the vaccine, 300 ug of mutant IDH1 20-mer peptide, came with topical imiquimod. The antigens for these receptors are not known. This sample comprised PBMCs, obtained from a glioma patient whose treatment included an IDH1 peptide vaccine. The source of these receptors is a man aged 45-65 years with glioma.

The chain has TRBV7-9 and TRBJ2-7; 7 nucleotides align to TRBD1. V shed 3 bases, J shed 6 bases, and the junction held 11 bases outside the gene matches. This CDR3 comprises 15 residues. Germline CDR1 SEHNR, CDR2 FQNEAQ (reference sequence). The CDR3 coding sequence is TGTGCCAGCAGCTTCTTGGCCAGGGGGTTTGGCGAGCAGTACTTC. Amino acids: CASSFLARGFGEQYF. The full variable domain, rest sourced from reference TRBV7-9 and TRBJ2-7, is DTGVSQNPRHKITKRGQNVTFRCDPISEHNRLYWYRQTLGQGPEFLTYFQNEAQLEKSRLLSDRFSAERPKGSFSTLEIQRTEQGDSAMYLCASSFLARGFGEQYFGPGTRLTVT.

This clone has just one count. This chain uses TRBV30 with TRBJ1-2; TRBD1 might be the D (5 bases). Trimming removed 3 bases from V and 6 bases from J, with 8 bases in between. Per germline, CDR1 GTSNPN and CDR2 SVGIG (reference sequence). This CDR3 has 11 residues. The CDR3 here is CAWRGPDGYTF. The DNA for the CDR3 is TGTGCCTGGAGGGGACCGGATGGCTACACCTTC.

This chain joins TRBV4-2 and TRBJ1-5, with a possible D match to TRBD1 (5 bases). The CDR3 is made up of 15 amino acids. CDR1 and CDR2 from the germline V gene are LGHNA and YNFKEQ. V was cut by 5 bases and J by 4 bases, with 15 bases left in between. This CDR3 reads CASSSMGQKNQPQHF. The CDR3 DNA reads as TGTGCCAGCAGCTCTATGGGGCAAAAGAATCAGCCCCAGCATTTT.

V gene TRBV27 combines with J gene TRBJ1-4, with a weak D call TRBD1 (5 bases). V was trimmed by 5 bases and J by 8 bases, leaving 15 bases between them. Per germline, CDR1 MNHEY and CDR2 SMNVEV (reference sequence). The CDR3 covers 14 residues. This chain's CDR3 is CASSLRGGREKLFF. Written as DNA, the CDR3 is TGTGCCAGCAGTCTCCGGGGCGGGAGGGAAAAACTGTTTTTT. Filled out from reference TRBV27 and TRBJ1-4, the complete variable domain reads EAQVTQNPRYLITVTGKKLTVTCSQNMNHEYMSWYRQDPGLGLRQIYYSMNVEVTDKGDVPEGYKVSRKEKRNFPLILESPSPNQTSLYFCASSLRGGREKLFFGSGTQLSVL.

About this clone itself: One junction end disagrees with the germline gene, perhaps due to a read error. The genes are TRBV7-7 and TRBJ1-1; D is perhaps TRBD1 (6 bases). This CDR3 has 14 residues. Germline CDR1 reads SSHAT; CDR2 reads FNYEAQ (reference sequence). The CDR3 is CASSLTGRNTEAFF. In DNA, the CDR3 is TGTGCTAGCAGCTTAACAGGGAGGAACACTGAAGCTTTCTTT.

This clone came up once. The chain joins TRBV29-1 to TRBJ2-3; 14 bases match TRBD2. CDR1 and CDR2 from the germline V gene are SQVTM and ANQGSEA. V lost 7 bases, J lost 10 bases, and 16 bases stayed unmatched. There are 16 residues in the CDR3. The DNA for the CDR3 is TGCAGCGCGGCTATACCGACTAGCGGGGGGGCCAGGGCGCAGTATTTT. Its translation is CSAAIPTSGGARAQYF.

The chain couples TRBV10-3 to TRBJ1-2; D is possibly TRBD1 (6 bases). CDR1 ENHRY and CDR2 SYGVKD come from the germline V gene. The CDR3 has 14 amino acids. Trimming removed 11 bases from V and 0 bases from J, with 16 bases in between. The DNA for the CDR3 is TGTGCCTCTTCAGAGGGGGACACTAACTATGGCTACACCTTC. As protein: CASSEGDTNYGYTF.

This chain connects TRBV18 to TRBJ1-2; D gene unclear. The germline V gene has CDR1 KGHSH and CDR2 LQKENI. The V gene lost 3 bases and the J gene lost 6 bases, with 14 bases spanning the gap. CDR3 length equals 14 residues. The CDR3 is CASSPLWGSDGYTF. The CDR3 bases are TGTGCCAGCTCACCTCTATGGGGATCGGATGGCTACACCTTC.

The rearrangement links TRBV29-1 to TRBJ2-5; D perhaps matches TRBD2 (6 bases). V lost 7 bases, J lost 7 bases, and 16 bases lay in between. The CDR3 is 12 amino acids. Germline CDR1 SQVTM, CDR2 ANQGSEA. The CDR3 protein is CSARWREGTQYF. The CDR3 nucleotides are TGCAGCGCCCGGTGGAGGGAAGGGACCCAGTACTTC.

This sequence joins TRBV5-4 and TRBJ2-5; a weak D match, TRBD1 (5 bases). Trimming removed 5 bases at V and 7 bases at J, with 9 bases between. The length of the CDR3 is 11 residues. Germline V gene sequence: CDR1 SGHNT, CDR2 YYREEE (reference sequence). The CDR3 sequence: CASSIQGTQYF. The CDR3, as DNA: TGTGCCAGCAGTATTCAGGGGACCCAGTACTTC.

Written as DNA, the CDR3 is TGTGCCAGCAGCTTAGCTAGGGCGGGACAGGGTAACTATGGCTACACCTTC. Encoded protein: CASSLARAGQGNYGYTF. This chain joins TRBV7-2 and TRBJ1-2, with 9 bases that match TRBD1. The CDR3 runs 17 residues. CDR1 is SGHTA, CDR2 FQGNSA, per germline. J was trimmed by 1 base and V by 0 bases; bases with no gene match: 6.

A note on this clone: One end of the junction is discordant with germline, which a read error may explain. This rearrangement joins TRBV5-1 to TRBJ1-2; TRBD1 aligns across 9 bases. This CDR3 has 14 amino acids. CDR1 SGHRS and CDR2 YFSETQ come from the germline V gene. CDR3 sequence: CASSWSGTGYDYTF. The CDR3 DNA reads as TGCGCCAGCAGCTGGTCCGGGACAGGGTATGACTACACCTTC.

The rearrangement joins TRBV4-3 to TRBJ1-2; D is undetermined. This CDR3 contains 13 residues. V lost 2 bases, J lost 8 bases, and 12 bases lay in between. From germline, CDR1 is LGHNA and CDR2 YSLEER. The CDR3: CASSQNGGSGYTF. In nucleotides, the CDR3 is TGCGCCAGCAGCCAAAACGGAGGTTCAGGCTACACCTTC.

DNA for the CDR3: TGTGCCAGCAGTTACCCGGGCGCCTTAGAGCCCCTCCACTTT. Translating gives CASSYPGALEPLHF. The chain links TRBV25-1 to TRBJ1-6, with unresolved D. Trimming took 5 bases from V and 13 from J, leaving 18 bases between them. CDR1 is MGHDK, CDR2 SYGVNS, per germline. CDR3 size: 14 residues.

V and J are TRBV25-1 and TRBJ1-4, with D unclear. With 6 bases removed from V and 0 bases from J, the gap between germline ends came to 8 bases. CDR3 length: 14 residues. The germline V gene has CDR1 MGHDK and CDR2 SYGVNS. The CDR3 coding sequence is TGTGCCAGCAGGGGCTATACAACTAATGAAAAACTGTTTTTT. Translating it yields CASRGYTTNEKLFF.

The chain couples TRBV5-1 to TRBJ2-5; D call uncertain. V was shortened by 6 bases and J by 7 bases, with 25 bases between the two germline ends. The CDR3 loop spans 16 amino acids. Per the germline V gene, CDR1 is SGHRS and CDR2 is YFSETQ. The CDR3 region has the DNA TGCGCCAGCAAGGTAGAGGCAGCGACCGGAATCGGGACCCAGTACTTC. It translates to CASKVEAATGIGTQYF.

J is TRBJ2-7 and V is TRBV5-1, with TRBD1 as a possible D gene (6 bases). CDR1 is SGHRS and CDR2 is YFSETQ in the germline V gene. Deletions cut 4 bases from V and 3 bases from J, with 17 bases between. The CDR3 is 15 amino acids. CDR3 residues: CASSADREGLYEQYF. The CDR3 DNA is TGCGCCAGCAGCGCGGACAGAGAGGGGCTCTACGAGCAGTACTTC. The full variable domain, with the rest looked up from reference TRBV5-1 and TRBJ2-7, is KAGVTQTPRYLIKTRGQQVTLSCSPISGHRSVSWYQQTPGQGLQFLFEYFSETQRNKGNFPGRFSGRQFSNSRSEMNVSTLELGDSALYLCASSADREGLYEQYFGPGTRLTVT.

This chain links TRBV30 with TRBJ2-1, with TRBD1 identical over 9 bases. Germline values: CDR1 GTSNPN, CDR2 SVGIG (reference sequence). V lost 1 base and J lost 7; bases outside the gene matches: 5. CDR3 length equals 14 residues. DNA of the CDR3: TGTGCCTGGAGTGCCGGGACAGGGAGGAATGAGCAGTTCTTC. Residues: CAWSAGTGRNEQFF.

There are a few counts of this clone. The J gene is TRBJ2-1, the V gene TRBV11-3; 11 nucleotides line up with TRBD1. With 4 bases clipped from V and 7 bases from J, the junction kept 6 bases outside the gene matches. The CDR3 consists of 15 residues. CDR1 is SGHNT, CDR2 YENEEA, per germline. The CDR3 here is CASSSGQGAPNEQFF. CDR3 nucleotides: TGTGCCAGCAGCTCTGGACAGGGGGCCCCTAATGAGCAGTTCTTC.

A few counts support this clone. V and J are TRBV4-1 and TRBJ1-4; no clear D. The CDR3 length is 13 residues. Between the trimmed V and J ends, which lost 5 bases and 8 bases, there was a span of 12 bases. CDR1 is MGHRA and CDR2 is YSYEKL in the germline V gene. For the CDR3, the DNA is TGCGCCAGCAGCATCGGGGAAGGAGAAAAACTGTTTTTT. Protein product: CASSIGEGEKLFF.

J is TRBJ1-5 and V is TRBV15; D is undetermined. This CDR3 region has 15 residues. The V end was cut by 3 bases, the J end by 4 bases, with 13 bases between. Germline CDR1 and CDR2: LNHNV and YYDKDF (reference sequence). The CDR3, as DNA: TGTGCCACCAGCAGGCCGGGCCCCAAAAATCAGCCCCAGCATTTT. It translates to CATSRPGPKNQPQHF.

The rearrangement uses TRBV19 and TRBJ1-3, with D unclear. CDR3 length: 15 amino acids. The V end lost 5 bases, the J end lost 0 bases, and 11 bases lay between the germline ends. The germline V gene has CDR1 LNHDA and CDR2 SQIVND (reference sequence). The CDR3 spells CASSPRAYSGNTIYF. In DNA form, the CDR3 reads TGTGCCAGTAGTCCCCGGGCCTACTCTGGAAACACCATATATTTT. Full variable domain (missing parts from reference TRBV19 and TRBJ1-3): DGGITQSPKYLFRKEGQNVTLSCEQNLNHDAMYWYRQDPGQGLRLIYYSQIVNDFQKGDIAEGYSVSREKKESFPLTVTSAQKNPTAFYLCASSPRAYSGNTIYFGEGSWLTVV.

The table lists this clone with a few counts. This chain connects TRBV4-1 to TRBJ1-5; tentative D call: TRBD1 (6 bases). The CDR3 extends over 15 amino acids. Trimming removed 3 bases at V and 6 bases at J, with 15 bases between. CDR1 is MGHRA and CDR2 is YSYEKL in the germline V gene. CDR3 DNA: TGCGCCAGCAGCCACCGGAGGGGGTTCGGTCAGCCCCAGCATTTT. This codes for CASSHRRGFGQPQHF.

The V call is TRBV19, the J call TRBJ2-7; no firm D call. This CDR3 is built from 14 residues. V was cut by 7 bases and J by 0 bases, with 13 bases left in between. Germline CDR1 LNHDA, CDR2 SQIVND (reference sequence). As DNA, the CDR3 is TGTGCCAGTACGCGGACCTCCAGCTCCTACGAGCAGTACTTC. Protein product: CASTRTSSSYEQYF.

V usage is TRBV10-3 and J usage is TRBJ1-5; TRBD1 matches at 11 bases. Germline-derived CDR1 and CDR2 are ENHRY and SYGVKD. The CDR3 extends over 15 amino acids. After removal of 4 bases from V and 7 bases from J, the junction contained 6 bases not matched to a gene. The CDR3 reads CAISGGQGEEQPQHF. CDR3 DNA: TGTGCCATCAGTGGGGGACAGGGGGAGGAACAGCCCCAGCATTTT.

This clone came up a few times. The CDR3 DNA follows: TGTGCCAGCAGTCTGGGGTTCGGGACAGGTACCTCCTACGAGCAGTACTTC. As protein: CASSLGFGTGTSYEQYF. The rearrangement joins TRBV5-5 to TRBJ2-7; 8 bases match TRBD1. Germline V gene sequence: CDR1 SGHKS, CDR2 YYEKEE (reference sequence). The CDR3 covers 17 residues. The V and J ends lost 5 bases and 0 bases, in that order; junction bases with no gene match: 13. The entire variable domain, with the rest obtained from reference TRBV5-5 and TRBJ2-7, is as follows: DAGVTQSPTHLIKTRGQQVTLRCSPISGHKSVSWYQQVLGQGPQFIFQYYEKEERGRGNFPDRFSARQFPNYSSELNVNALLLGDSALYLCASSLGFGTGTSYEQYFGPGTRLTVT.

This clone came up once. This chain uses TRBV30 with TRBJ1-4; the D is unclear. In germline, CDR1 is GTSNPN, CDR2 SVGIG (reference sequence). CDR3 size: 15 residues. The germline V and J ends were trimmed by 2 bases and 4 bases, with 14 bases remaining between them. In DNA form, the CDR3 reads TGTGCCTGGAGTCCCAACGGGATACTTAATGAAAAACTGTTTTTT. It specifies CAWSPNGILNEKLFF.

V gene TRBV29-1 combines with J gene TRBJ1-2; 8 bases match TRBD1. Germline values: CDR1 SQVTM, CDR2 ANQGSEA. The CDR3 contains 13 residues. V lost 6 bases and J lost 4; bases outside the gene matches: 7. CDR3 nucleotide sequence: TGCAGCGTGGGCCGACAGGGGCGCTATGGCTACACCTTC. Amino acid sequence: CSVGRQGRYGYTF.

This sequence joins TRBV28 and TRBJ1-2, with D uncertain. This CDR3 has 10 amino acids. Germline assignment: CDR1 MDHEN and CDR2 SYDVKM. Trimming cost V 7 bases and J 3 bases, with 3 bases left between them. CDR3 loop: CASMDYGYTF. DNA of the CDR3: TGTGCCAGCATGGACTATGGCTACACCTTC.

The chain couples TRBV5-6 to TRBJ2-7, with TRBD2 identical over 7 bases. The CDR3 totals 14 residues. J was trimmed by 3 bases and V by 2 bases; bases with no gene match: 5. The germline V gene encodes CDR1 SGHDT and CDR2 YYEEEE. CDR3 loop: CASSFGASGYEQYF. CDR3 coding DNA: TGTGCCAGCAGCTTTGGGGCTAGCGGCTACGAGCAGTACTTC.

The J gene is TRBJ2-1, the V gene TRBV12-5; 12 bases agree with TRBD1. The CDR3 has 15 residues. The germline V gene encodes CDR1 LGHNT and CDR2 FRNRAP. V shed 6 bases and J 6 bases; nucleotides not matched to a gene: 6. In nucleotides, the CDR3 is TGTGCTAGTGGCCTAGGGACAGGGGGCTCCAATGAGCAGTTCTTC. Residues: CASGLGTGGSNEQFF.